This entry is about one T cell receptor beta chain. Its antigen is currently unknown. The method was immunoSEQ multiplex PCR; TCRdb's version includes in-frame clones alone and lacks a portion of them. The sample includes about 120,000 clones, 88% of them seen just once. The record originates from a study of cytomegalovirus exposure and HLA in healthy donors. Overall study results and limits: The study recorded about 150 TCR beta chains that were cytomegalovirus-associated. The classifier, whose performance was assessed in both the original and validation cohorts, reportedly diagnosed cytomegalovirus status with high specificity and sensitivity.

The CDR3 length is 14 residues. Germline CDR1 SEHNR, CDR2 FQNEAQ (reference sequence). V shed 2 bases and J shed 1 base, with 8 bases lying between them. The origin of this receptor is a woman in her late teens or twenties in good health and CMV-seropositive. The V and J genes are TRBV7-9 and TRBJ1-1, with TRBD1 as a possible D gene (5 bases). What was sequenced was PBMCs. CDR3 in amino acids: CASSLRGKNTEAFF. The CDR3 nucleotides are TGTGCCAGCAGCTTAAGGGGAAAGAACACTGAAGCTTTCTTT.